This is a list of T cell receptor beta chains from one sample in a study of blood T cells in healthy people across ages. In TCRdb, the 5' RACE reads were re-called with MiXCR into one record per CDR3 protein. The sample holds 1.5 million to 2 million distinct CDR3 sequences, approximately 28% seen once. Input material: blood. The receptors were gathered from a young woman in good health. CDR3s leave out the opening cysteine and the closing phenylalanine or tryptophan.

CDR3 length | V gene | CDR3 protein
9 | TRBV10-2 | ASDRGGEQF
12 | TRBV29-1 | SVEGLKGLDTQY
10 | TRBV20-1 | SATSGGDTQY
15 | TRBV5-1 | ASSQGSGFNSYNEQF
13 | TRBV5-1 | ASSQLAGELNEQF
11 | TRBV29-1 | SVVRQTTDTQY
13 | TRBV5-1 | ASTKADSGANVLT
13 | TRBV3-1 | ASSQVAAGTYEQY
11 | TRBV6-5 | AIRGTESYEQY
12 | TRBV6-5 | ASRRTGGFQPQH
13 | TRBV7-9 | ASSPQGIQDTEAF
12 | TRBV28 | ASTGQHSGSTIY
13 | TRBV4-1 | ASSQGGFGANVLT
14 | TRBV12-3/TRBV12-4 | ASSGGLSISYNEQF